This T cell receptor (beta chain) comes out of a study of blood T cell repertoires in COVID-19. TCRdb's table, derived via immunoSEQ multiplex PCR, lists solely in-frame clones and lacks some. Seen here are roughly 280,000 clones, 84% observed once, and the top ten hold under 5%. V shed 6 bases and J shed 0 bases, with 13 bases lying between them. This CDR3 has 15 residues. Germline V CDR1 and CDR2: MGHDK, SYGVNS. This chain uses TRBV25-1 with TRBJ2-3; maybe TRBD2 (6 bases). This clonotype originated in a man between 60 and 70 years old with acute or convalescent COVID-19. The specimen was peripheral blood. The CDR3 reads CASSTLADSTDTQYF. CDR3 nucleotide sequence: TGTGCCAGCAGCACACTAGCAGACAGCACAGATACGCAGTATTTT.